The clone carrying this T cell receptor (beta chain) was found a few times. Assay used: immunoSEQ multiplex PCR; TCRdb lists only in-frame clones, some missing. The sample carries 200,000 to 250,000 clones, under 90% recorded once. Germline V gives CDR1 LGHNA, CDR2 YNFKEQ. V trimming: 2 bases; J trimming: 8 bases; junction bases outside the gene matches: 10. This CDR3 is built from 16 residues. This record belongs to a study of blood T cell repertoires in COVID-19. Turning to the study itself: Italy, Spain and the United States were the sources of the convalescent and acute COVID-19 samples.

In Cohort 3, a recovered donor had either two negative PCRs, clearance, or symptom resolution. This TCR was recovered from a woman aged 55-70 years who had recovered from COVID-19. Input material: PBMCs or T cells enriched from blood (not recorded which). The chain employs TRBV4-2 and TRBJ2-1, with 9 bases identical to TRBD2. CDR3 nucleotides: TGTGCCAGCAGCCAAAGTTTAAGCGGGGGGCAGGATGAGCAGTTCTTC. It is translated as CASSQSLSGGQDEQFF.